A selection of T cell receptor beta chains follows, all from one sample in a study. One entry per CDR3 protein, called by TCRdb with MiXCR from the RT-PCR reads. The data hold 550,000 to 750,000 distinct CDR3 sequences, with about 14% observed a single time. Sequencing input: memory CD4+ T cells from blood. The receptors were gathered from a female donor in good health, serving as a healthy control. Both conserved end residues are part of each CDR3. The D gene is left open where the match is weak. The size entry is marked missing in some rows and otherwise reads once, few, many or a size class.

clone size: NA; CDR3 length: 15; D gene: NA; J gene: TRBJ2-1; V gene: TRBV6-1; CDR3 protein: CASRADSFPGDEQFF; CDR3 DNA: TGTGCCAGCAGGGCAGACAGCTTCCCCGGGGATGAGCAGTTCTTC
clone size: many; CDR3 length: 14; D gene: TRBD1; J gene: TRBJ1-1; V gene: TRBV12-3/TRBV12-4; CDR3 protein: CASSFAGQFREAFF; CDR3 DNA: TGTGCCAGCAGTTTCGCGGGACAGTTTCGCGAAGCTTTCTTT
clone size: NA; CDR3 length: 12; D gene: NA; J gene: TRBJ1-1; V gene: TRBV12-3/TRBV12-4; CDR3 protein: CASISYGSEAFF; CDR3 DNA: TGTGCCAGCATCTCTTACGGAAGTGAAGCTTTCTTT
clone size: few; CDR3 length: 13; D gene: NA; J gene: TRBJ1-5; V gene: TRBV12-3/TRBV12-4; CDR3 protein: CASRRHYNQPQHF; CDR3 DNA: TGTGCCAGCAGACGACACTACAATCAGCCCCAGCATTTT
clone size: few; CDR3 length: 17; D gene: NA; J gene: TRBJ1-1; V gene: TRBV6-1; CDR3 protein: CASSDAPDSRLGTEAFF; CDR3 DNA: TGTGCCAGCAGTGACGCACCAGACAGTAGGTTGGGAACTGAAGCTTTCTTT
clone size: many; CDR3 length: 15; D gene: NA; J gene: TRBJ2-4; V gene: TRBV12-3/TRBV12-4; CDR3 protein: CASSFSDGPRDIQYF; CDR3 DNA: TGTGCCAGCAGTTTCTCAGACGGGCCCAGGGACATTCAGTACTTC
clone size: many; CDR3 length: 14; D gene: NA; J gene: TRBJ2-7; V gene: TRBV27; CDR3 protein: CASSPQITGREQYF; CDR3 DNA: TGTGCCAGCAGTCCCCAAATAACAGGACGCGAGCAGTACTTC
clone size: many; CDR3 length: 12; D gene: NA; J gene: TRBJ1-1; V gene: TRBV20-1; CDR3 protein: CSEPHGDTEAFF; CDR3 DNA: TGCAGTGAACCGCACGGCGACACTGAAGCTTTCTTT
clone size: few; CDR3 length: 18; D gene: NA; J gene: TRBJ1-5; V gene: TRBV9; CDR3 protein: CASSLPDGLPYSNQPQHF; CDR3 DNA: TGTGCCAGCAGCTTACCGGACGGATTACCTTATAGCAATCAGCCCCAGCATTTT
clone size: few; CDR3 length: 15; D gene: NA; J gene: TRBJ1-1; V gene: TRBV6-2/TRBV6-3; CDR3 protein: CASTLKGRTGTEAFF; CDR3 DNA: TGTGCCAGCACCCTGAAGGGGCGAACGGGGACTGAAGCTTTCTTT
clone size: once; CDR3 length: 14; D gene: TRBD1; J gene: TRBJ1-5; V gene: TRBV29-1; CDR3 protein: CSGRTGGWDQPQHF; CDR3 DNA: TGCAGCGGACGGACAGGGGGCTGGGATCAGCCCCAGCATTTT
clone size: many; CDR3 length: 13; D gene: NA; J gene: TRBJ2-5; V gene: TRBV6-5; CDR3 protein: CASSWTAQETQYF; CDR3 DNA: TGTGCCAGCAGTTGGACAGCGCAAGAGACCCAGTACTTC
clone size: NA; CDR3 length: 13; D gene: NA; J gene: TRBJ2-1; V gene: TRBV7-2; CDR3 protein: CASSFVGINEQFF; CDR3 DNA: TGTGCCAGCAGCTTTGTAGGTATCAATGAGCAGTTCTTC
clone size: NA; CDR3 length: 14; D gene: TRBD1; J gene: TRBJ2-7; V gene: TRBV10-3; CDR3 protein: CAIRKGKTGGWQYF; CDR3 DNA: TGTGCCATCAGAAAGGGAAAGACAGGGGGGTGGCAGTACTTC
clone size: NA; CDR3 length: 14; D gene: TRBD2; J gene: TRBJ2-7; V gene: TRBV4-3; CDR3 protein: CASSQDGTSGKKYF; CDR3 DNA: TGCGCCAGCAGCCAAGATGGTACGAGCGGGAAGAAGTACTTC
clone size: few; CDR3 length: 16; D gene: NA; J gene: TRBJ2-7; V gene: TRBV5-1; CDR3 protein: CASSLDGRSSSYEQYF; CDR3 DNA: TGCGCCAGCAGCTTGGACGGGCGAAGTTCCTCCTACGAGCAGTACTTC